The sequence of this TCR beta chain was determined in a study of T cells after yellow fever vaccination. Study-level points and caveats: FACS-sorted repertoires could harbor abundant contaminating bulk-population clonotypes. In post-booster samples, most primary-vaccination clones reappeared (approximately 96% CD4, nearly 90% CD8).

5'RACE template switching generated TCR cDNA, adding a universal primer site and UMIs. One entry per CDR3 protein results from TCRdb running MiXCR on the 5' RACE reads. In the table there are around 320,000 distinct CDR3 sequences, 7.5% to 9% of which are singletons. For this clonotype: The target antigen is unknown.

Germline assignment: CDR1 SEHNR and CDR2 FQNEAQ (reference sequence). The V gene lost 1 base and the J gene lost 2 bases, with 20 bases spanning the gap. The CDR3 extends over 19 amino acids. Sequencing used CD4+ T cells sorted from PBMCs, obtained 5 days after the yellow fever booster vaccination. The V call is TRBV7-9, the J call TRBJ2-2; no clear D. This TCR was recovered from a man younger than 30 who received the YFV17D yellow fever vaccine. CDR3 sequence (DNA): TGTGCCAGCAGCTTAGAAGGTCTGACAAATGTAATTAACACCGGGGAGCTGTTTTTT. It specifies CASSLEGLTNVINTGELFF.